This T cell receptor beta chain was found in a study of cytomegalovirus exposure and HLA in healthy donors. Study-level findings and limits: When a later analysis compared HLA-associated TCR beta chains with equally common others, the HLA-associated chains turned out to be more clonally expanded and to have lower generation probabilities. Both high specificity and high sensitivity reportedly marked the classifier's diagnosis of cytomegalovirus status. Among donors in an Asian-associated ancestry cluster, a later analysis reportedly found fewer N-insertions than the roughly 610-donor mean. Most TCR beta V segments were productive about 87% or about 30% of the time in an earlier analysis.

The CDR3 covers 17 residues. Germline lookup yields CDR1 MGHRA and CDR2 YSYEKL. J was trimmed by 7 bases and V by 1 base; bases with no gene match: 13. Comments on this clone: No antigen is known for it.

13 Jbeta primers and 60 Vbeta primers were used for the PCR. Sequencing was performed with immunoSEQ multiplex PCR; in TCRdb, only in-frame clones are kept and a portion is missing. The sample shows 95,000 to 150,000 clones, around 79% of them seen only once. The TCR sequence derives from a woman aged 40 to 50 in good health and CMV-seronegative. The chain uses TRBV4-1 and TRBJ2-1; TRBD2 agrees at 7 bases. What was sequenced was PBMCs. In DNA, the CDR3 is TGCGCCAGCAGCCAAGGGAAGGCGGGGGTCCGAGGGAATGAGCAGTTCTTC. Its protein is CASSQGKAGVRGNEQFF.